The 16 T cell receptor beta chains in this list originate from one sample, sequenced in a study of blood T cell repertoires in COVID-19. Generated by immunoSEQ multiplex PCR, the TCRdb table keeps only in-frame clones and is missing some. Among more than 200,000 clones listed, 80% to 90% were seen once. Sequencing input: peripheral blood. All receptors derive from a woman over 75 with acute or convalescent COVID-19.

The V call is TRBV5-5, the J call TRBJ1-1, with 7 positions matching TRBD1. This CDR3 has 15 residues. CDR1 and CDR2 from the germline V gene are SGHKS and YYEKEE (reference sequence). Trimming removed 0 bases from V and 5 bases from J; junction bases left unmatched: 7. The CDR3 reads CASSLGPRGVTEAFF. The CDR3 DNA reads TGTGCCAGCAGCTTGGGGCCCAGGGGGGTTACTGAAGCTTTCTTT.

The sample holds a few counts of this clone. This chain joins TRBV30 and TRBJ1-6, with 7 nucleotides matching TRBD1. The CDR3 has 13 amino acids. J gave up 16 bases and V 2 bases, and 11 bases lay outside the gene matches. Germline V lookup: CDR1 GTSNPN, CDR2 SVGIG (reference sequence). In DNA form, the CDR3 reads TGTGCCTGGAGTTCAGGACAGGTCCTTTGGCTCCACTTT. Translation gives CAWSSGQVLWLHF.

The V and J genes are TRBV6-1 and TRBJ2-3; 15 bases line up with TRBD2. Germline CDR1 reads MNHNS; CDR2 reads SASEGT. Trimming took 3 bases from V and 3 from J; bases not matched to a gene: 1. This CDR3 comprises 16 residues. In DNA form, the CDR3 reads TGTGCCAGCAGTGATGGACTAGCGGGGGGGACAGATACGCAGTATTTT. It yields the protein CASSDGLAGGTDTQYF.

The table lists this clone with a few counts. The chain is built from TRBV2 and TRBJ2-1, with TRBD1 matching over 8 bases. After removal of 4 bases from V and 5 bases from J, the junction contained 7 bases not matched to a gene. The CDR3 length is 15 residues. From germline, CDR1 is SNHLY and CDR2 FYNNEI. CDR3 loop: CASSGGQGSHNEQFF. As DNA, the CDR3 is TGTGCCAGCAGTGGAGGACAGGGAAGCCACAATGAGCAGTTCTTC.

This clone was detected once. The gene calls are TRBV14 and TRBJ2-5; a weak D match, TRBD1 (5 bases). Germline V gene sequence: CDR1 SGHDN, CDR2 FVKESK. The length of the CDR3 is 15 residues. The V gene lost 1 base and the J gene lost 5 bases, with 14 bases spanning the gap. As DNA, the CDR3 is TGTGCCAGCAGCCAAGGGTGGACATCTGGCGAGACCCAGTACTTC. Its protein product is CASSQGWTSGETQYF.

CDR3 protein: CASSNSGYEQYF. CDR3 bases: TGTGCCAGCTCAAACAGTGGGTACGAGCAGTACTTC. The chain combines TRBV18 with TRBJ2-7; D remains ambiguous. Trimming took off 5 bases at V and 4 bases at J, with 9 bases between the two ends. Germline CDR1 and CDR2: KGHSH and LQKENI. The CDR3 runs 12 residues. Combining the CDR3 with reference TRBV18 and TRBJ2-7 gives the whole variable domain NAGVMQNPRHLVRRRGQEARLRCSPMKGHSHVYWYRQLPEEGLKFMVYLQKENIIDESGMPKERFSAEFPKEGPSILRIQQVVRGDSAAYFCASSNSGYEQYFGPGTRLTVT.

The rearrangement links TRBV16 to TRBJ1-1; 7 positions match TRBD1. The CDR3 sequence is 15 residues long. Germline V gene sequence: CDR1 KGHSY, CDR2 FQNENV. Losses at the gene ends were 3 bases for V and 10 bases for J; bases not matched to a gene: 14. Here the CDR3 DNA reads TGTGCCAGCAGCCATACAGGGGCTTATACCGGGGGAGCTTTCTTT. Its protein product is CASSHTGAYTGGAFF.

This rearrangement joins TRBV15 to TRBJ1-4; D uncertain. CDR3 length: 11 residues. Germline CDR1 and CDR2: LNHNV and YYDKDF (reference sequence). Between the trimmed V and J ends, which lost 3 bases and 7 bases, there was a span of 3 bases. CDR3 coding DNA: TGTGCCACCAGCAGGAGTGAAAAACTGTTTTTT. Protein sequence: CATSRSEKLFF. The entire variable domain, with the rest obtained from reference TRBV15 and TRBJ1-4, is as follows: DAMVIQNPRYQVTQFGKPVTLSCSQTLNHNVMYWYQQKSSQAPKLLFHYYDKDFNNEADTPDNFQSRRPNTSFCFLDIRSPGLGDTAMYLCATSRSEKLFFGSGTQLSVL.

The chain combines TRBV6-6 with TRBJ1-5; 8 positions match TRBD1. This CDR3 comprises 14 residues. The germline V gene has CDR1 MNHNY and CDR2 SVGAGI (reference sequence). Trimming removed 5 bases from V and 6 bases from J; junction bases left unmatched: 6. The CDR3 region has the DNA TGTGCCAGCAGTCCAGGGGGCAACGGTCAGCCCCAGCATTTT. Translated: CASSPGGNGQPQHF.

The chain uses TRBV18 and TRBJ1-2, with TRBD1 matching 11 bases. The ends lost 4 bases at V and 3 bases at J; junction bases unmatched: 7. CDR1 is KGHSH and CDR2 is LQKENI in the germline V gene. This CDR3 has 16 residues. Here the CDR3 DNA reads TGTGCCAGCTCACAAGGACAGGGGGCCCGTGACTATGGCTACACCTTC. This sequence encodes CASSQGQGARDYGYTF.

This clone has just one count. The rearrangement links TRBV12-3 or TRBV12-4 to TRBJ1-6; D remains ambiguous. The CDR3 sequence is 13 residues long. Trimming removed 5 bases at V and 9 bases at J, with 11 bases between. The CDR3 protein is CASSALLPSPLHF. CDR3 nucleotide sequence: TGTGCCAGCAGTGCGCTCCTGCCTTCACCCCTCCACTTT.

The chain links TRBV30 to TRBJ1-5, with D possibly TRBD1 on 5 matching bases. V dropped 1 base and J dropped 7 bases, with 17 bases sitting between them. CDR3 length: 15 amino acids. Germline V gives CDR1 GTSNPN, CDR2 SVGIG (reference sequence). The CDR3 region is CAWSARFGAGQPQHF. CDR3 coding DNA: TGTGCCTGGAGTGCACGGTTCGGGGCGGGGCAGCCCCAGCATTTT.

The chain is built from TRBV19 and TRBJ2-7; 9 bases agree with TRBD1. V was pared by 7 bases and J by 6 bases, with 10 bases of the junction left unmatched. This CDR3 comprises 14 residues. The germline V gene has CDR1 LNHDA and CDR2 SQIVND (reference sequence). The CDR3 bases are TGTGCCAGTACCCCCACAGGGGGCGGGGGCGAGCAGTACTTC. It yields the protein CASTPTGGGGEQYF.

The count of this clone is one. The genes are TRBV5-4 and TRBJ2-1; D gene ambiguous. V lost 3 bases and J lost 5, with 12 bases in between. The germline CDR1 and CDR2 sequences are SGHNT and YYREEE (reference sequence). The CDR3 loop spans 14 amino acids. For the CDR3, the DNA is TGTGCCAGCAGCTATAGTGTGGTCGACAATGAGCAGTTCTTC. Translating gives CASSYSVVDNEQFF.

The chain employs TRBV6-1 and TRBJ2-5; 9 bases fit TRBD2. V lost 3 bases to trimming and J lost 7 bases; unmatched junction nucleotides: 9. This CDR3 region has 15 residues. Germline CDR1 MNHNS, CDR2 SASEGT. As DNA, the CDR3 is TGTGCCAGCAGTGAGGGGCTAGCGGGGTACGCGACCCAGTACTTC. It encodes CASSEGLAGYATQYF.

The V gene is TRBV19, the J gene TRBJ1-1; tentative D call: TRBD1 (6 bases). CDR1 is LNHDA and CDR2 is SQIVND in the germline V gene (reference sequence). The CDR3 covers 15 residues. Trimming removed 5 bases at V and 2 bases at J, with 15 bases between. Here the CDR3 reads CASSPTGTTNTEAFF. The DNA of the CDR3 is TGTGCCAGTAGTCCAACCGGGACAACTAACACTGAAGCTTTCTTT. Combining the CDR3 with reference TRBV19 and TRBJ1-1 gives the whole variable domain DGGITQSPKYLFRKEGQNVTLSCEQNLNHDAMYWYRQDPGQGLRLIYYSQIVNDFQKGDIAEGYSVSREKKESFPLTVTSAQKNPTAFYLCASSPTGTTNTEAFFGQGTRLTVV.